One sample yielded the 31 T cell receptor beta chains listed below, sequenced in a study of T cells in Graves' hyperthyroidism and ophthalmopathy (dated by TCRdb to about 2019). Receptor amplification or capture employed multiplex PCR. The instrument given in TCRdb is Illumina HiSeq 2000. The TCR beta CDR3 regions were amplified from the RNA transcripts. For the first round of RT-PCR on the TCR CDR3, the HTBI primer set was used together with the Qiagen OneStep RT-PCR kit. TCRdb's own reprocessing of the public reads used fastp at Q25 and MiXCR and kept productive beta chains. For every CDR3 protein sequence, its rows merge into one entry that carries the most common genes and DNA. In this sample the table shows some 350,000 distinct CDR3 sequences, about 19% of which occur a single time. The ten largest clones capture 3.7% of the sample. Sample: blood. The receptors come from a young woman with Graves' hyperthyroidism.

V and J are TRBV30 and TRBJ2-6; the D call may be TRBD1 or TRBD2 (5 bases each). V lost 5 bases to trimming and J lost 4 bases, with 12 bases between them. CDR1 GTSNPN and CDR2 SVGIG come from the germline V gene (reference sequence). The CDR3 has 14 amino acids. In nucleotides, the CDR3 is TGTGCCTGGTACCGAGGGGCCGGGGCCAACGTCCTGACTTTC. Its protein is CAWYRGAGANVLTF.

This clonotype came up many times. The chain employs TRBV9 and TRBJ2-2; 9 bases are shared with TRBD2. Germline V gene data show CDR1 as SGDLS and CDR2 as YYNGEE. The CDR3 has 17 residues. The junction had 9 bases not matched to a gene; V was cut back by 2 bases and J by 4 bases. As DNA, the CDR3 is TGTGCCAGCAGCGTGTCTGCTAGCGGGGTGGGCACCGGGGAGCTGTTTTTT. This translates into CASSVSASGVGTGELFF.

The table lists this clonotype with many counts. The junction departs from the called germline gene at one end, perhaps through a read error. This rearrangement joins TRBV4-1 to TRBJ1-5, with a tentative D call TRBD1 (6 bases). CDR1 and CDR2 (germline): MGHRA, YSYEKL. The CDR3 spans 15 residues. The chain's CDR3 is CASSQDSGSNQPQHF. In DNA, the CDR3 is TGTGCCAGCAGCCAGGACAGCGGTAGCAATCAGCCCCAGCATTTT.

This clonotype was seen many times. This chain's CDR3 is CASSFDGTMNTEAFF. CDR3 in DNA: TGCGCCAGCAGCTTTGACGGAACCATGAACACTGAAGCTTTCTTT. The chain is built from TRBV5-1 and TRBJ1-1; D unclear. Germline V gene sequence: CDR1 SGHRS, CDR2 YFSETQ. The V and J ends lost 2 bases and 0 bases respectively, with 11 bases between them. This CDR3 has 15 amino acids.

This clonotype was recorded at least ten times. CDR3 coding DNA: TGTGCCAGCAGCCCGGAGGGGAACACTGAAGCTTTCTTT. Amino acids: CASSPEGNTEAFF. The chain combines TRBV7-8 with TRBJ1-1; D gene uncertain. The CDR3 is 13 residues long. Germline CDR1 is SGHVS and CDR2 is FQNEAQ. V was trimmed by 5 bases and J by 1 base, leaving 8 bases between them.

The chain is built from TRBV12-3 or TRBV12-4 and TRBJ1-5; TRBD1 is a possible D gene (5 bases). V dropped 6 bases and J dropped 10 bases, with 19 bases sitting between them. The CDR3 consists of 14 residues. The CDR3 protein is CASRPTGTLDPQHF. In DNA form, the CDR3 reads TGTGCCAGCAGACCCACCGGGACTTTAGATCCCCAGCATTTT.

This clonotype has ten or more counts. This sequence joins TRBV15 and TRBJ2-2; no clear D gene. From germline, CDR1 is LNHNV and CDR2 YYDKDF (reference sequence). V was clipped by 0 bases and J by 5 bases, with 10 bases between them. This CDR3 has 15 residues. CDR3 DNA sequence: TGTGCCACCAGCAGAGACGGTGGTTGGACCGGGGAGCTGTTTTTT. The encoded protein is CATSRDGGWTGELFF.

The chain uses TRBV29-1 and TRBJ2-7; 7 bases align to TRBD1. Germline lookup yields CDR1 SQVTM and CDR2 ANQGSEA. Trimming removed 6 bases from V and 1 base from J; junction bases left unmatched: 3. The CDR3 extends over 12 amino acids. CDR3 loop: CSVGDSSYEQYF. The CDR3 coding sequence is TGCAGCGTGGGGGACAGTTCCTACGAGCAGTACTTC.

This clonotype came up many times. J is TRBJ2-7 and V is TRBV30; D may be TRBD2 (5 bases). The CDR3 extends over 13 amino acids. The V gene's germline CDR1 is GTSNPN and CDR2 SVGIG (reference sequence). The ends were cut back, 5 bases at V and 7 bases at J, with 18 bases in the middle. The CDR3 nucleotides are TGTGCCTGGTGGGCCCTAGGGAGAGGGGAGCAGTACTTC. As protein: CAWWALGRGEQYF.

This clonotype came up many times. The rearrangement uses TRBV6-2 or TRBV6-3 and TRBJ1-5; D is undetermined. The CDR3 spans 13 residues. Germline assignment: CDR1 MNHEY and CDR2 SVGEGT. Trimming took 4 bases from V and 9 from J, leaving 13 bases between them. The CDR3 region has the DNA TGTGCCAGCAGTTCCGCAACCGGACGGCCCCAGCATTTT. Translating gives CASSSATGRPQHF.

This clonotype was observed at least ten times. The chain links TRBV10-3 to TRBJ1-2, with D possibly being TRBD1 (6 bases). V lost 4 bases to trimming and J lost 6 bases, with 12 bases between them. Germline CDR1 ENHRY, CDR2 SYGVKD. The CDR3 is 13 amino acids. The CDR3 sequence is CAISVPGAHGYTF. The CDR3 bases are TGTGCCATCAGTGTCCCGGGGGCTCATGGCTACACCTTC.

This clonotype has a count of ten or more. This rearrangement joins TRBV12-3 or TRBV12-4 to TRBJ2-7; D is unresolved. The CDR3 extends over 15 amino acids. V lost 0 bases, J lost 6 bases, and 15 bases lay in between. The CDR3 bases are TGTGCCAGCAGTTTAGCTCCAGCCAGACCCTCCGAGCAGTACTTC. This encodes CASSLAPARPSEQYF.

This clonotype occurred many times. The J gene is TRBJ2-7, the V gene TRBV12-3 or TRBV12-4; D gene uncertain. V lost 6 bases to trimming and J lost 1 base, with 16 bases between them. The CDR3 is made up of 15 amino acids. CDR3 DNA sequence: TGTGCCAGCAGCCCCGCAGACTTGTCTTCCTACGAGCAGTACTTC. The encoded protein is CASSPADLSSYEQYF.

This clonotype has at least ten counts. This sequence joins TRBV20-1 and TRBJ1-1, with unresolved D. From germline, CDR1 is DFQATT and CDR2 SNEGSKA (reference sequence). This CDR3 has 13 residues. V was trimmed by 0 bases and J by 10 bases, leaving 15 bases between them. In DNA, the CDR3 is TGCAGTGCTAGAGATAGCTTCGAGGACGTAGCTTTCTTT. Its protein is CSARDSFEDVAFF.

The table lists this clonotype with many counts. This chain joins TRBV12-3 or TRBV12-4 and TRBJ2-7; TRBD1 aligns across 8 bases. The junction had 10 bases not matched to a gene; V was cut back by 7 bases and J by 2 bases. The CDR3 runs 15 residues. The CDR3, as DNA: TGTGCCAGCACACTTTTCGGGACAGGCCCCTACGAGCAGTACTTC. It codes for CASTLFGTGPYEQYF.

V gene TRBV2 combines with J gene TRBJ2-5, with 10 bases that match TRBD2. CDR3 length: 15 amino acids. The J segment lost 1 base and the V segment lost 4 bases, leaving 3 bases of the junction unmatched. The V gene's germline CDR1 is SNHLY and CDR2 FYNNEI. The CDR3 loop reads CASSVPSGSQETQYF. In nucleotides, the CDR3 is TGTGCCAGCAGTGTACCTAGCGGGAGCCAAGAGACCCAGTACTTC.

The chain employs TRBV6-5 and TRBJ1-2, with D perhaps TRBD1 (5 bases). The CDR3 spans 13 residues. Germline CDR1 reads MNHEY; CDR2 reads SVGAGI. The V gene lost 6 bases and the J gene lost 1 base, with 9 bases spanning the gap. DNA of the CDR3: TGTGCCAGCAGGGACGACAGTAACTATGGCTACACCTTC. Its protein is CASRDDSNYGYTF.

In this sample, this clonotype turned up many times. The CDR3: CASSTNMWWSHETQYF. The CDR3 DNA reads as TGTGCCAGTAGTACCAACATGTGGTGGTCGCACGAGACCCAGTACTTC. The gene calls are TRBV19 and TRBJ2-5; D ambiguous. CDR3 length equals 16 residues. The germline CDR1 and CDR2 sequences are LNHDA and SQIVND (reference sequence). V lost 4 bases, J lost 5 bases, and 20 bases lay in between.

This clonotype was seen many times. This chain uses TRBV7-2 with TRBJ2-5; 8 positions agree with TRBD2. The CDR3 is 18 amino acids. The V gene end was trimmed by 0 bases and the J gene end by 5 bases; junction bases not matched to a gene: 14. In germline, CDR1 is SGHTA, CDR2 FQGNSA. CDR3 amino acids: CASSLASLAGGFGETQYF. As DNA, the CDR3 is TGTGCCAGCAGCTTAGCTTCGTTGGCGGGGGGTTTTGGGGAGACCCAGTACTTC.

This clonotype was recorded many times. CDR3 nucleotide sequence: TGTGCCAGCAGTTTATCATCGGGGCAGAACAGCTACTATGGCTACACCTTC. Its protein is CASSLSSGQNSYYGYTF. V gene TRBV27 combines with J gene TRBJ1-2; maybe TRBD1 (5 bases). Trimming removed 0 bases from V and 3 bases from J, with 17 bases in between. This CDR3 comprises 17 residues. Per the germline V gene, CDR1 is MNHEY and CDR2 is SMNVEV (reference sequence).

The rearrangement joins TRBV18 to TRBJ1-2; no firm D call. V gave up 2 bases and J gave up 2 bases, with 12 bases separating them. CDR3 length: 15 amino acids. From germline, CDR1 is KGHSH and CDR2 LQKENI. DNA for the CDR3: TGTGCCAGCTCACCAGAGACGCAGTTCAACTATGGCTACACCTTC. This sequence encodes CASSPETQFNYGYTF.

Many counts were recorded for this clonotype. V usage is TRBV11-2 and J usage is TRBJ2-5; D may be TRBD1 or TRBD2 (5 bases each). Per germline, CDR1 SGHAT and CDR2 FQNNGV. The CDR3 consists of 17 residues. Trimming took off 5 bases at V and 4 bases at J, with 23 bases between the two ends. CDR3 sequence (DNA): TGTGCCAGCAGCCATCAAGGCATTGGGGGTGCCCGAGAGACCCAGTACTTC. Translation: CASSHQGIGGARETQYF.

The V call is TRBV12-3 or TRBV12-4, the J call TRBJ1-1, with 10 bases that match TRBD1. This CDR3 is 14 amino acids long. Trimming cost V 6 bases and J 7 bases; bases outside gene matches: 8. The CDR3, as DNA: TGTGCCAGCAGGGGACAGGGGAAAAGCGGTGAAGCTTTCTTT. Translated, it gives CASRGQGKSGEAFF.

This clonotype was seen repeatedly, ten times or more. The rearrangement uses TRBV6-4 and TRBJ1-1; 10 bases align to TRBD1. V trimming: 7 bases; J trimming: 3 bases; junction bases outside the gene matches: 2. CDR3 length: 13 amino acids. CDR1 is MRHNA, CDR2 SNTAGT, per germline. The CDR3 spells CASKGQGDTEAFF. The DNA for the CDR3 is TGTGCCAGCAAAGGACAGGGGGACACTGAAGCTTTCTTT.

This clonotype was counted only a few times. The gene calls are TRBV12-3 or TRBV12-4 and TRBJ2-7; D is unresolved. V was cut by 3 bases and J by 6 bases, with 15 bases left in between. The length of the CDR3 is 14 residues. CDR3 nucleotide sequence: TGTGCCAGCAGTTTCGCTCAATCCTTCGGCGAGCAGTACTTC. Translated, it gives CASSFAQSFGEQYF.

This rearrangement joins TRBV7-3 to TRBJ2-2; TRBD2 agrees at 12 bases. The germline CDR1 and CDR2 sequences are SGHTA and FQGTGA. Trimming at V came to 4 bases and at J to 4 bases, leaving 1 base not matched to a gene. The CDR3 has 15 residues. CDR3 sequence: CASSSSGRGTGELFF. In DNA form, the CDR3 reads TGTGCCAGCAGCTCTAGCGGGAGGGGCACCGGGGAGCTGTTTTTT.

This clonotype has a count of ten or more. The chain joins TRBV11-2 to TRBJ1-2, with TRBD1 as a possible D gene (5 bases). The CDR3 extends over 13 amino acids. V was shortened by 6 bases and J by 3 bases, with 11 bases between the two germline ends. The germline CDR1 and CDR2 sequences are SGHAT and FQNNGV. CDR3 residues: CASRPWGDYGYTF. The DNA of the CDR3 is TGTGCCAGCAGACCATGGGGGGACTATGGCTACACCTTC.

The rearrangement joins TRBV14 to TRBJ2-7; D unresolved. The CDR3 is made up of 14 amino acids. V gave up 1 base and J gave up 5 bases, with 12 bases separating them. Germline CDR1 SGHDN, CDR2 FVKESK. CDR3 protein: CASSQGISINEQYF. The CDR3 DNA follows: TGTGCCAGCAGCCAAGGAATATCTATCAACGAGCAGTACTTC.

This clonotype was seen a handful of times. CDR3 in DNA: TGCGCCAGCAGTTACAGGGTGGGTGCCTACGAGCAGTACTTC. Its translation: CASSYRVGAYEQYF. The chain links TRBV10-2 to TRBJ2-7; possibly TRBD1 for D (6 bases). Germline lookup yields CDR1 WSHSY and CDR2 SAAADI. The CDR3 runs 14 residues. Trimming removed 5 bases at V and 2 bases at J, with 13 bases between.

This clonotype was seen repeatedly, ten times or more. The chain combines TRBV5-1 with TRBJ1-2, with D maybe TRBD1 (5 bases). This CDR3 comprises 14 residues. V was clipped by 1 base and J by 2 bases, with 9 bases between them. The V gene's germline CDR1 is SGHRS and CDR2 YFSETQ. CDR3 coding DNA: TGCGCCAGCAGCTTGCTGACAGCCAACTATGGCTACACCTTC. It encodes CASSLLTANYGYTF.

The rearrangement uses TRBV12-3 or TRBV12-4 and TRBJ1-2; 9 bases fit TRBD1. The V and J ends lost 4 bases and 4 bases, in that order; junction bases with no gene match: 10. The CDR3 totals 16 residues. The CDR3 loop reads CASSSNRDRALYGYTF. The CDR3 DNA reads TGTGCCAGCAGTTCAAACCGGGACAGGGCCCTCTATGGCTACACCTTC.